These T cell receptor beta chains were read from a single sample in a study of T cell responses to AZD1222 COVID-19 vaccine. Generated by immunoSEQ multiplex PCR, the TCRdb table keeps only in-frame clones and is missing some. This repertoire shows about 66,000 clones, more than 65% found once; its top ten account for around 25%. The sequences come from peripheral blood, collected on day 0 of MenACWY control vaccination. The receptors shown here come from an adult in good health. CDR3s include the opening cysteine and the closing phenylalanine or tryptophan. A D gene is named only where the DNA matches it firmly. Not every row has a clone size; where given, it reads once, few, many or a size class.

>TRBD2|TRBV18|TRBJ2-3|.
TGTGCCAGCTCAGGACTAGCGGGGGGCACAGATACGCAGTATTTT
CASSGLAGGTDTQYF
>TRBD2|TRBV7-2|TRBJ2-7|.
TGTGCCAGCACCCTAGGGGCTAGCGGGGCTTTGGGGGGCGAGCAGTACTTC
CASTLGASGALGGEQYF
>TRBD2|TRBV15|TRBJ2-1|.
TGTGCCACCAGTCGAAGTGGACTAGCGACCTACAATGAGCAGTTCTTC
CATSRSGLATYNEQFF
>TRBD2|TRBV5-1|TRBJ2-3|.
TGCGCCAGCAGCGGAGAGCGGGGGAGGGCAGATACGCAGTATTTT
CASSGERGRADTQYF
>.|TRBV28|TRBJ2-4|.
TGTGCCAGCAGTTTTGGGAAAAACATTCAGTACTTC
CASSFGKNIQYF
>TRBD2|TRBV3-1/TRBV3-2|TRBJ2-1|.
TGTGCCAGCAGCCACCACGCTAGCGGGAGGTTCGACAATGAGCAGTTCTTC
CASSHHASGRFDNEQFF
>TRBD1|TRBV4-3|TRBJ2-1|.
TGCGCCAGCAGCCAAGAGGGACAGGGGACCAATGAGCAGTTCTTC
CASSQEGQGTNEQFF
>TRBD1|TRBV24-1|TRBJ1-2|.
TGTGCCACCAGTGATCCTTACAGGGGTTTCTATGGCTACACCTTC
CATSDPYRGFYGYTF
>TRBD1|TRBV5-1|TRBJ2-7|few
TGCGCCAGCAGGGTAAGACAGGGTCGCGACGAGCAGTACTTC
CASRVRQGRDEQYF
>.|TRBV13|TRBJ2-5|few
TGTGCCAGCAGCTTATTCGGGGTCCGAGGGACCCAGTACTTC
CASSLFGVRGTQYF
>TRBD1|TRBV7-8|TRBJ1-1|.
TGTGCCAGCAGCTTAGGTACAGGGGGCTACACTGAAGCTTTCTTT
CASSLGTGGYTEAFF
>TRBD1|TRBV4-1|TRBJ1-4|.
TGCGCCAGCAGCCAACCCCAGGGGGCACCGAAGGGACTGTTTTTT
CASSQPQGAPKGLFF
>TRBD2|TRBV3-1/TRBV3-2|TRBJ2-7|.
TGTGCCAGCAGCCAGGGGACTAGTGTCGAGCAGTACTTC
CASSQGTSVEQYF
>.|TRBV29-1|TRBJ1-2|.
TGCAGCGTTGAGTTTATGGGACTTAACTATGGCTACACCTTC
CSVEFMGLNYGYTF
>TRBD1|TRBV4-3|TRBJ2-1|.
TGCGCCAGCAGCCGGGTGACCGGGACAGGGGGCGAAGATGAGCAGTTCTTC
CASSRVTGTGGEDEQFF
>.|TRBV7-2|TRBJ1-6|.
TGTGCCAGCGGGGAGGGCTATAATTCACCCCTCCACTTT
CASGEGYNSPLHF
>.|TRBV28|TRBJ1-1|.
TGTGCCAGCAGTTCACCACAGGGTAGAGCTTTCTTT
CASSSPQGRAFF
>.|TRBV7-8|TRBJ2-1|.
TGTGCCAGCAGCTTAGTCGGAATAGGAGACAATGAGCAGTTCTTC
CASSLVGIGDNEQFF
>TRBD2|TRBV6-5|TRBJ2-1|.
TGTGCCGCCCGGGAGGTAGCTGGGAATGAGCAGTTCTTC
CAAREVAGNEQFF
>.|TRBV20-1|TRBJ2-1|.
TGCAGTGCTAGAGCGGGGGTTGAGCAGTTCTTC
CSARAGVEQFF
>TRBD2|TRBV6-5|TRBJ2-1|.
TGTGCCAGCAGTCCTCCCTTAGCGGGGAGGAATGAGCAGTTCTTC
CASSPPLAGRNEQFF
>TRBD2|TRBV7-2|TRBJ2-1|.
TGTGCCAGCAGCTTAGAGACTAGCGGGACTTACAATGAGCAGTTCTTC
CASSLETSGTYNEQFF
>TRBD2|TRBV6-5|TRBJ2-7|.
TGTGCCAGCAGGCCCCGGGACTACCACTACGAGCAGTACTTC
CASRPRDYHYEQYF
>.|TRBV14|TRBJ2-1|.
TGTGCCAGCAGCCCGGGGCAGGGGAACGATAATGAGCAGTTCTTC
CASSPGQGNDNEQFF
>TRBD1|TRBV2|TRBJ2-7|.
TGTGCCAGCAGTCCACCCAAAAACAGGGGGCCTTCCTACGAGCAGTACTTC
CASSPPKNRGPSYEQYF
>.|TRBV11-2|TRBJ1-1|.
TGTGCCAGCAGCTCCAGCGCTCCAGGGACGGTTGTATTT
CASSSSAPGTVVF
>.|TRBV7-2|TRBJ1-1|.
TGTGCCAGCAGCTTAGAGACAGGAAGATTCACTGAAGCTTTCTTT
CASSLETGRFTEAFF
>.|TRBV6-5|TRBJ1-5|.
TGTGCCAGCAGTACGGGGGGGCACAATCAGCCCCAGCATTTT
CASSTGGHNQPQHF
>.|TRBV12-3/TRBV12-4|TRBJ1-4|many
TGTGCCAGCAGTTCACATGCCGAAAAACTGTTTTTT
CASSSHAEKLFF
>.|TRBV6-1|TRBJ2-3|.
TGTGCCAGCAGTGAGCTCAGGGAGGCGGGCACAGATACGCAGTATTTT
CASSELREAGTDTQYF
>.|TRBV23-1|TRBJ1-4|.
TGCGCCAGCAGTCAATCGGGGGCAGGGACGAATGAAAAACTGTTTTTT
CASSQSGAGTNEKLFF
>.|TRBV1|TRBJ2-5|.
TGCACCAGCAGCCAAGAGCGAGCGGGGGGGTTAGAGACCCAGTACTTC
CTSSQERAGGLETQYF
>.|TRBV7-2|TRBJ1-1|.
TGTGCCAGCAGCCGGACCCCGTTCCAACGCACTGAAGCTTTCTTT
CASSRTPFQRTEAFF
>.|TRBV29-1|TRBJ2-3|.
TGCAGCGTTAGGCTTTCTAGCACAGATACGCAGTATTTT
CSVRLSSTDTQYF
>.|TRBV5-1|TRBJ1-4|.
TGCGCCAGCAGTAGTGACGGGGGGGCTCAGGAAAAACTGTTTTTT
CASSSDGGAQEKLFF
>.|TRBV4-1|TRBJ2-1|.
TGCGCCAGCAGCCAGACTAGGGGCCTGGGGAATGAGCAGTTCTTC
CASSQTRGLGNEQFF
>.|TRBV4-2|TRBJ1-2|.
TGTGCCAGCAGCCAAGAGTTAGGGTCTGCTGGCTATGGCTACACCTTC
CASSQELGSAGYGYTF
>.|TRBV11-1|TRBJ2-7|.
TGTGCCAGCAGCCTCGAGGACGAGCAGTACTTC
CASSLEDEQYF
>TRBD2|TRBV18|TRBJ2-1|.
TGTGCCAGCTTCACCAGTGGGGTAGCGGGAGGTGAGCAGTTCTTC
CASFTSGVAGGEQFF
>.|TRBV5-6|TRBJ1-6|.
TGTGCCAGCAGCTTCCAGGGCAGTTCACCCCTCCACTTT
CASSFQGSSPLHF
>.|TRBV6-2/TRBV6-3|TRBJ1-1|.
TGTGCCAGCAGTCCCGGGGAGAGTGAATCTTTCTTT
CASSPGESESFF
>TRBD2|TRBV4-1|TRBJ2-5|.
TGCGCCAGCAGCCAAATAGCGGGAGAGGAGACCCAGTACTTC
CASSQIAGEETQYF
>.|TRBV29-1|TRBJ2-5|.
TGCAGCGTTAGGTCAGGTGCAGAACGGGGCCAGTACTTC
CSVRSGAERGQYF
>.|TRBV30|TRBJ2-3|.
TGTGCCTGGAGTGTTGGAGGGGCAACAGATACGCAGTATTTT
CAWSVGGATDTQYF
>.|TRBV7-2|TRBJ2-7|once
TGTGCCAGCAGCTTAAATGACTGGCAGTACTTC
CASSLNDWQYF
>.|TRBV28|TRBJ1-5|.
TGTGCCAGCAGTCACAGGGTTGGTGGCAATCAGCCCCAGCATTTT
CASSHRVGGNQPQHF
>TRBD1|TRBV6-1|TRBJ2-2|.
TGTGCCAGCAGTGGACTTGGACAGGCGAACACCGGGGAGCTGTTTTTT
CASSGLGQANTGELFF
>.|TRBV11-2|TRBJ2-7|.
TGTGCCTCTCGGTCCTCCTACGAGCAGTACTTC
CASRSSYEQYF
>.|TRBV2|TRBJ1-3|many
TGTGCCAGCAGCCGAATTGGGGGAAACACCATATATTTT
CASSRIGGNTIYF
>.|TRBV11-2|TRBJ1-4|few
TGTGCCAGCAGCTCTTACCGGGACGGAGCTAATGAAAAACTGTTTTTT
CASSSYRDGANEKLFF
>TRBD1|TRBV30|TRBJ2-6|.
TGTGCCTGGAGGAATACAGGGGGCTCCTACTCTGGGGCCAACGTCCTGACTTTC
CAWRNTGGSYSGANVLTF
>.|TRBV28|TRBJ1-4|.
TGTGCCAGCAGTTTATTTTACCGGGAGAAACAGGAAAAACTGTTTTTT
CASSLFYREKQEKLFF
>.|TRBV4-3|TRBJ1-2|.
TGCGCCAGCAGCCAAGTAATCGGCACTAGGGGCTACACCTTC
CASSQVIGTRGYTF
>.|TRBV5-5|TRBJ2-1|.
TGTGCCAGCAGCTTGGCGGGTGGGGCATCCTCGAATGAGCAGTTCTTC
CASSLAGGASSNEQFF
>TRBD2|TRBV5-8|TRBJ2-1|.
TGTGCCAGCAGCTTGGCCAACGTCCTAGCGGTTAACAATGAGCAGTTCTTC
CASSLANVLAVNNEQFF
>.|TRBV23-1|TRBJ2-1|.
TGCGCCAGCGAAAGTAAAGGGTGGGATGAGCAGTTCTTC
CASESKGWDEQFF
>TRBD1|TRBV7-2|TRBJ1-6|.
TGTGCCAGCAGCCCCGAGGGGGCGACGGATTCACCCCTCCACTTT
CASSPEGATDSPLHF
>.|TRBV11-2|TRBJ2-2|.
TGTGCCACCCTGTGGACCGGGGAGCTGTTTTTT
CATLWTGELFF
>.|TRBV30|TRBJ1-3|.
TGTGCCTGGAGCGTTTGGGGTGGAGGCGGAAACACCATATATTTT
CAWSVWGGGGNTIYF
>.|TRBV4-3|TRBJ1-2|.
TGCGCCAGCAGCTTCGGACGGCTCGAAGGCTACACCTTC
CASSFGRLEGYTF